A single sample gave rise to the 10 T cell receptor beta chains below, sequenced in a study of cytomegalovirus exposure and HLA in healthy donors. The repertoire was sequenced with immunoSEQ multiplex PCR; TCRdb's copy has only in-frame clones and lacks some. The sample carries 180,000 or so clones, roughly 86% recorded once. The sequenced sample was PBMCs. The receptors were sampled from a man aged 25-40 years in good health and CMV-seropositive.

The chain joins TRBV19 to TRBJ2-7, with D hard to call. Germline lookup yields CDR1 LNHDA and CDR2 SQIVND (reference sequence). V shed 6 bases and J shed 1 base, with 13 bases lying between them. This CDR3 is built from 14 residues. As DNA, the CDR3 is TGTGCCAGTAGCACAGTAAGGCATTCCTACGAGCAGTACTTC. This codes for CASSTVRHSYEQYF.

The chain couples TRBV19 to TRBJ1-1; D is unclear. The CDR3 contains 13 residues. Deletions cut 3 bases from V and 1 base from J, with 6 bases between. CDR1 LNHDA and CDR2 SQIVND come from the germline V gene (reference sequence). CDR3 DNA sequence: TGTGCCAGTAGTATGATGACGAACACTGAAGCTTTCTTT. Translating it yields CASSMMTNTEAFF.

In nucleotides, the CDR3 is TGTGCCAGCAGCTTGCCCCGGCAGGTCGTAGGAAACACCATATATTTT. This sequence encodes CASSLPRQVVGNTIYF. The chain is built from TRBV28 and TRBJ1-3; unclear D gene. Germline V gene lookup returns CDR1 MDHEN and CDR2 SYDVKM. CDR3 length equals 16 residues. The V end lost 6 bases, the J end lost 4 bases, and 19 bases lay between the germline ends.

The V and J genes are TRBV4-1 and TRBJ2-7; D might be TRBD2 (5 bases). Germline V gene sequence: CDR1 MGHRA, CDR2 YSYEKL. Trimming took off 0 bases at V and 7 bases at J, with 16 bases between the two ends. The CDR3 extends over 15 amino acids. Here the CDR3 DNA reads TGCGCCAGCAGCCAAGATAGGAGGAATTTTGGGGAGCAGTACTTC. Translated, it gives CASSQDRRNFGEQYF.

This sequence joins TRBV29-1 and TRBJ2-1; D not certain. The CDR3 runs 12 residues. CDR1 is SQVTM, CDR2 ANQGSEA, per germline. The V end lost 3 bases, the J end lost 3 bases, and 6 bases lay between the germline ends. CDR3 sequence: CSVERNYNEQFF. CDR3 sequence (DNA): TGCAGCGTTGAGCGAAACTACAATGAGCAGTTCTTC.

The chain is built from TRBV11-2 and TRBJ2-7, with TRBD1 as a possible D gene (6 bases). This CDR3 is 13 amino acids long. The V gene lost 0 bases and the J gene lost 5 bases, with 8 bases spanning the gap. Germline-derived CDR1 and CDR2 are SGHAT and FQNNGV. The CDR3 region is CASSLEAGDEQYF. Written as DNA, the CDR3 is TGTGCCAGCAGCTTAGAGGCAGGGGACGAGCAGTACTTC.

This chain connects TRBV29-1 to TRBJ2-1; 7 nucleotides match TRBD1. CDR1 is SQVTM and CDR2 is ANQGSEA in the germline V gene. The CDR3 covers 13 residues. V shed 4 bases, J shed 7 bases, and the junction held 7 bases outside the gene matches. The CDR3 sequence is CSVVFRGQNEQFF. The CDR3 nucleotides read TGCAGCGTTGTCTTTAGGGGGCAAAATGAGCAGTTCTTC.

In DNA form, the CDR3 reads TGTGCCATCACCGGGCCCGGAGGAAACTATGGCTACACCTTC. Amino acid sequence: CAITGPGGNYGYTF. V usage is TRBV10-3 and J usage is TRBJ1-2; no definite D call. Trimming removed 7 bases at V and 2 bases at J, with 14 bases between. The CDR3 is 14 residues long. Germline V gives CDR1 ENHRY, CDR2 SYGVKD.

J is TRBJ2-1 and V is TRBV4-3; the match to TRBD1 covers 7 bases. There are 13 residues in the CDR3. Germline trimming cut 4 bases from V and 7 bases from J; bases unmatched to any gene: 4. Germline values: CDR1 LGHNA, CDR2 YSLEER. CDR3 bases: TGCGCCAGCAGCCTCACAGGGGTTAATGAGCAGTTCTTC. It encodes CASSLTGVNEQFF.

The genes are TRBV27 and TRBJ2-1; possible D gene TRBD2, 5 bases. The germline V and J ends were trimmed by 1 base and 10 bases, with 8 bases remaining between them. Germline CDR1 reads MNHEY; CDR2 reads SMNVEV (reference sequence). CDR3 length equals 12 residues. CDR3 region: CASSLWSGEQFF. The CDR3, as DNA: TGTGCCAGCAGTTTATGGTCGGGAGAGCAGTTCTTC.